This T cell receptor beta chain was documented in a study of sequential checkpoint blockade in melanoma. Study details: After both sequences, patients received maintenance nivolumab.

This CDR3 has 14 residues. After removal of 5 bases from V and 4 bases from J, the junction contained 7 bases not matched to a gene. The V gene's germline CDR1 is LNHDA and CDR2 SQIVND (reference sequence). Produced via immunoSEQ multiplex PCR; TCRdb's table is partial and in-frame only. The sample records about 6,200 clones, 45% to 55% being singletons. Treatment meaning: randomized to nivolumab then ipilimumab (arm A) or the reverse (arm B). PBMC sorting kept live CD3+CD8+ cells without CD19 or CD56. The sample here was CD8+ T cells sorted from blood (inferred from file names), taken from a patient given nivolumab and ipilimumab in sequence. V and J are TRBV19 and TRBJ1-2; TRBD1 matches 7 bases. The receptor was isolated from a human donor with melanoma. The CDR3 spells CASSPAEGAYGYTF. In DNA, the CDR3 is TGTGCCAGTAGTCCCGCTGAGGGGGCCTATGGCTACACCTTC. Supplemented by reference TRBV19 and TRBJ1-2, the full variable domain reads DGGITQSPKYLFRKEGQNVTLSCEQNLNHDAMYWYRQDPGQGLRLIYYSQIVNDFQKGDIAEGYSVSREKKESFPLTVTSAQKNPTAFYLCASSPAEGAYGYTFGSGTRLTVV.